This T cell receptor (beta chain) was recorded in a study of response to subunit inactivated influenza vaccine. TCRdb recomputed calls from the RT-PCR reads with MiXCR, one row per CDR3 protein. The sample holds some 480,000 distinct CDR3 sequences, roughly 11% seen once. V lost 2 bases to trimming and J lost 7 bases; unmatched junction nucleotides: 7. Germline CDR1 is SGHRS and CDR2 is YFSETQ. The length of the CDR3 is 15 residues. There are many counts of this clonotype. The receptor was isolated from a man in his fifties or sixties who received an inactivated influenza vaccine. The chain carries TRBV5-1 and TRBJ1-5; 9 bases line up with TRBD1. This specimen was PBMCs from blood, taken 40 to 50 days after vaccination. The CDR3 DNA reads as TGCGCCAGCAGCTTAACAGGGGGCGACAACCAGCCCCAGCATTTT. Its protein product is CASSLTGGDNQPQHF.